A single sample is the source of the 26 T cell receptor beta chains below, sequenced in a study of shared clonotypes between healthy human individuals. Generated by immunoSEQ multiplex PCR, the TCRdb table keeps only in-frame clones and is missing some. The sample consists of under 1,900,000 clones, about 98.5% of them appearing once. Material for sequencing was naive CD4+ T cells sorted from blood. The subset is: CD45RA+ positively selected. These receptors were collected from a young man in good health.

The chain recombines TRBV4-1 with TRBJ2-7, with D unclear. V gave up 4 bases and J gave up 1 base, with 17 bases separating them. Germline V gives CDR1 MGHRA, CDR2 YSYEKL. The CDR3 loop spans 16 amino acids. DNA for the CDR3: TGCGCCAGCAGCCCCCTCCCGACGCCTGGGTCCTACGAGCAGTACTTC. Translated: CASSPLPTPGSYEQYF.

The rearrangement links TRBV9 to TRBJ2-1; TRBD2 matches at 14 bases. The length of the CDR3 is 19 residues. The ends lost 4 bases at V and 2 bases at J; junction bases unmatched: 11. The germline gives CDR1 SGDLS, CDR2 YYNGEE. The CDR3: CASSFSGTSGRLTYNEQFF. CDR3 bases: TGTGCCAGCAGCTTCTCCGGGACTAGCGGGAGACTGACCTACAATGAGCAGTTCTTC.

CDR3 region: CASSEGVSGAPYNEQFF. In DNA form, the CDR3 reads TGCGCCAGCAGCGAGGGGGTGTCAGGGGCCCCCTACAATGAGCAGTTCTTC. The rearrangement links TRBV5-1 to TRBJ2-1, with D possibly being TRBD1 (6 bases). The CDR3 is made up of 17 amino acids. The germline CDR1 and CDR2 sequences are SGHRS and YFSETQ. The V and J ends lost 4 bases and 2 bases respectively, with 19 bases between them.

The chain has TRBV7-9 and TRBJ2-7; 8 bases line up with TRBD2. The V gene's germline CDR1 is SEHNR and CDR2 FQNEAQ (reference sequence). V gave up 0 bases and J gave up 2 bases; unmatched junction bases: 0. This CDR3 contains 14 residues. The CDR3 here is CASSLASGTYEQYF. The CDR3 DNA reads as TGTGCCAGCAGCTTAGCTAGCGGGACCTACGAGCAGTACTTC. Full variable domain (remainder filled in from reference TRBV7-9 and TRBJ2-7): DTGVSQNPRHKITKRGQNVTFRCDPISEHNRLYWYRQTLGQGPEFLTYFQNEAQLEKSRLLSDRFSAERPKGSFSTLEIQRTEQGDSAMYLCASSLASGTYEQYFGPGTRLTVT.

The V gene is TRBV10-3, the J gene TRBJ2-2; either TRBD1 or TRBD2 may fit D (5 bases each). V lost 4 bases to trimming and J lost 4 bases, with 13 bases between them. CDR1 ENHRY and CDR2 SYGVKD come from the germline V gene. CDR3 size: 15 residues. The CDR3 DNA is TGTGCCATCAGTGCGTCAGGGACGACCACCGGGGAGCTGTTTTTT. This codes for CAISASGTTTGELFF.

The chain carries TRBV25-1 and TRBJ2-7, with 11 bases lining up with TRBD1. The CDR3 runs to 15 residues. The V gene end was trimmed by 1 base and the J gene end by 3 bases; junction bases not matched to a gene: 2. Germline loops: CDR1 MGHDK, CDR2 SYGVNS. CDR3: CASSEWGTGGYEQYF. As DNA, the CDR3 is TGTGCCAGCAGTGAATGGGGGACAGGGGGCTACGAGCAGTACTTC.

The chain employs TRBV21-1 and TRBJ1-4. TRBV21-1 is given as a pseudogene. The CDR3 consists of 16 residues. The CDR3, as DNA: TGTGCCAGCAGCAGTACTTATTCCGCAACTAATGAAAAACTGTTTTTT. Its translation is CASSSTYSATNEKLFF.

CDR3 protein: CASSPGQSRTDTQYF. The CDR3 DNA sequence: TGCGCCAGCAGCCCGGGACAGAGCCGCACAGATACGCAGTATTTT. V and J are TRBV4-3 and TRBJ2-3; 7 nucleotides agree with TRBD1. Trimming removed 4 bases from V and 1 base from J; junction bases left unmatched: 5. The CDR3 is 15 amino acids. Per the germline V gene, CDR1 is LGHNA and CDR2 is YSLEER.

This clone appeared once. The chain recombines TRBV7-9 with TRBJ2-2; 10 bases agree with TRBD1. Germline V gene lookup returns CDR1 SEHNR and CDR2 FQNEAQ (reference sequence). The CDR3 runs 17 residues. After removal of 4 bases from V and 1 base from J, the junction contained 6 bases not matched to a gene. The CDR3 spells CASSSTGQGMNTGELFF. CDR3 nucleotide sequence: TGTGCCAGCAGCTCCACGGGACAGGGGATGAACACCGGGGAGCTGTTTTTT.

As concerns this clone: Different DNA sequences within this sample yield the same CDR3. The chain combines TRBV20-1 with TRBJ2-2; D unclear. The CDR3 is 11 residues long. V was pared by 5 bases and J by 2 bases, with 3 bases between. In germline, CDR1 is DFQATT, CDR2 SNEGSKA (reference sequence). CDR3 sequence: CSAPNTGELFF. CDR3 nucleotide sequence: TGCAGTGCTCCTAACACCGGGGAGCTGTTTTTT.

Concerning this clone itself: The same CDR3 also results from other DNA sequences found in this sample. This rearrangement joins TRBV18 to TRBJ2-3; the D gene is possibly TRBD1 (6 bases). The CDR3 runs 14 residues. Between the trimmed V and J ends, which lost 3 bases and 2 bases, there was a span of 9 bases. The germline V gene encodes CDR1 KGHSH and CDR2 LQKENI. The CDR3 DNA reads TGTGCCAGCTCACCCTACAGGGACACAGATACGCAGTATTTT. This encodes CASSPYRDTDTQYF.

The V call is TRBV18, the J call TRBJ1-4; 8 nucleotides match TRBD1. CDR1 is KGHSH and CDR2 is LQKENI in the germline V gene. The CDR3 is 16 amino acids. V was clipped by 1 base and J by 8 bases; unmatched bases: 9. The CDR3 sequence is CASSPLGQGEEEKLFF. CDR3 DNA: TGTGCCAGCTCACCACTTGGACAGGGTGAAGAGGAAAAACTGTTTTTT.

This chain joins TRBV27 and TRBJ2-5; 8 positions agree with TRBD2. The CDR3 has 14 amino acids. CDR1 MNHEY and CDR2 SMNVEV come from the germline V gene (reference sequence). V lost 7 bases and J lost 3; bases outside the gene matches: 7. The chain's CDR3 is CASTKAGVKETQYF. The CDR3 bases are TGTGCCAGCACCAAAGCGGGAGTTAAAGAGACCCAGTACTTC.

This chain uses TRBV9 with TRBJ2-7; D perhaps matches TRBD1 (5 bases). V was clipped by 0 bases and J by 6 bases, with 16 bases between them. The germline V gene has CDR1 SGDLS and CDR2 YYNGEE. The CDR3 has 15 amino acids. The CDR3 region has the DNA TGTGCCAGCAGCGTAGCCGTGGGGCACCCTAGCGAGCAGTACTTC. This encodes CASSVAVGHPSEQYF.

The rearrangement uses TRBV27 and TRBJ2-7; tentative D call: TRBD1 (6 bases). Trimming shortened V by 6 bases and J by 3 bases, and 15 bases separated the two germline ends. Germline CDR1 and CDR2: MNHEY and SMNVEV (reference sequence). CDR3 size: 14 residues. The CDR3 here is CASRNWDNNYEQYF. In DNA form, the CDR3 reads TGTGCCAGCAGGAACTGGGACAACAACTACGAGCAGTACTTC.

The chain recombines TRBV28 with TRBJ2-7, with a possible D match to TRBD1 (5 bases). Germline V gives CDR1 MDHEN, CDR2 SYDVKM. Trimming took off 6 bases at V and 2 bases at J, with 17 bases between the two ends. CDR3 length: 15 residues. The CDR3 DNA reads as TGTGCCAGCAGCCGAAGCCAGGGTCGGACCTACGAGCAGTACTTC. Translation gives CASSRSQGRTYEQYF.

The CDR3 reads CASSLQSPLEQYF. The CDR3 DNA reads as TGCGCCAGCAGCTTGCAATCTCCCCTGGAGCAGTACTTC. This chain links TRBV5-1 with TRBJ2-7; D remains ambiguous. V lost 1 base and J lost 7, with 12 bases in between. The CDR3 has 13 residues. Looked up from germline, CDR1 is SGHRS and CDR2 is YFSETQ.

This chain links TRBV5-6 with TRBJ2-7; TRBD1 matches 7 bases. The CDR3 covers 14 residues. V trimming: 4 bases; J trimming: 1 base; junction bases outside the gene matches: 5. CDR1 and CDR2 from the germline V gene are SGHDT and YYEEEE. The CDR3 DNA reads as TGTGCCAGCAGCCCCCCAGGGGGATCCTACGAGCAGTACTTC. Its translation: CASSPPGGSYEQYF.

V and J are TRBV6-5 and TRBJ2-7; D is perhaps TRBD1 (6 bases). Germline CDR1 is MNHEY and CDR2 is SVGAGI. The CDR3 extends over 13 amino acids. The V gene lost 6 bases and the J gene lost 2 bases, with 11 bases spanning the gap. CDR3 region: CASRRQVTYEQYF. The CDR3 DNA sequence: TGTGCCAGCAGAAGACAGGTTACCTACGAGCAGTACTTC.

The chain carries TRBV9 and TRBJ2-1; D call uncertain. Germline V lookup: CDR1 SGDLS, CDR2 YYNGEE. Trimming stripped 3 bases from V and 2 bases from J, with 12 bases between. The CDR3 has 15 amino acids. The CDR3 coding sequence is TGTGCCAGCAGCGCCGACTCACCTCCCTACAATGAGCAGTTCTTC. Its protein is CASSADSPPYNEQFF. Based on the CDR3 plus reference TRBV9 and TRBJ2-1, the full variable domain is DSGVTQTPKHLITATGQRVTLRCSPRSGDLSVYWYQQSLDQGLQFLIQYYNGEERAKGNILERFSAQQFPDLHSELNLSSLELGDSALYFCASSADSPPYNEQFFGPGTRLTVL.

This sequence joins TRBV6-1 and TRBJ2-5; 11 bases agree with TRBD2. Germline CDR1 reads MNHNS; CDR2 reads SASEGT. The CDR3 covers 14 residues. V dropped 7 bases and J dropped 5; count of bases not matched to a gene: 6. As DNA, the CDR3 is TGTGCCAGCACCACACTAGCGGGAGTCGAGACCCAGTACTTC. It yields the protein CASTTLAGVETQYF.

The chain uses TRBV5-4 and TRBJ2-3; unclear D gene. Germline assignment: CDR1 SGHNT and CDR2 YYREEE (reference sequence). The CDR3 runs to 12 residues. V lost 2 bases and J lost 6, with 7 bases in between. CDR3 nucleotide sequence: TGTGCCAGCAGCTTATCAGAGGATACGCAGTATTTT. It translates to CASSLSEDTQYF.

This chain connects TRBV5-6 to TRBJ1-2; 7 nucleotides match TRBD1. This CDR3 comprises 15 residues. Germline V lookup: CDR1 SGHDT, CDR2 YYEEEE. The V gene end was trimmed by 5 bases and the J gene end by 2 bases; junction bases not matched to a gene: 9. The CDR3 loop reads CASREQGSPNYGYTF. CDR3 DNA: TGTGCCAGCAGAGAACAGGGGTCCCCCAACTATGGCTACACCTTC.

The rearrangement joins TRBV7-8 to TRBJ2-2, with 11 bases fitting TRBD2. Germline V CDR1 and CDR2: SGHVS, FQNEAQ. V shed 0 bases and J 0 bases; nucleotides not matched to a gene: 6. The CDR3 consists of 19 residues. This CDR3 is CASSLAGLAGYPNTGELFF. CDR3 DNA sequence: TGTGCCAGCAGCTTAGCAGGACTAGCGGGCTATCCGAACACCGGGGAGCTGTTTTTT.

V gene TRBV18 combines with J gene TRBJ2-7, with a tentative D call TRBD2 (7 bases). Germline V gives CDR1 KGHSH, CDR2 LQKENI. The CDR3 consists of 16 residues. Deletions cut 3 bases from V and 5 bases from J, with 20 bases between. DNA for the CDR3: TGTGCCAGCTCACCGGTCTCAACGGGGGGCAGGAACGAGCAGTACTTC. Translated, it gives CASSPVSTGGRNEQYF.

J is TRBJ2-2 and V is TRBV28, with 7 bases lining up with TRBD2. Germline V gives CDR1 MDHEN, CDR2 SYDVKM. There are 15 residues in the CDR3. V trimming: 7 bases; J trimming: 0 bases; junction bases outside the gene matches: 5. DNA for the CDR3: TGTGCCAGCACCCTGGGAGGGCCGAACACCGGGGAGCTGTTTTTT. Translating gives CASTLGGPNTGELFF.